This T cell receptor (beta chain) was sequenced in a study of shared clonotypes between healthy human individuals. Study overall: There were three CD4 naive, three CD4 memory, two CD8 naive and one CD8 memory plates per donor. Study outcomes and limitations: Sampling covered nothing but blood. Tissue TCR repertoires likely differ from those found in blood. Naive subsets generally exceeded memory subsets in estimated richness.

Comments on this clone: Its antigen is unidentified. The same CDR3 arises from other DNA sequences in this sample as well.

Assay used: immunoSEQ multiplex PCR; TCRdb lists only in-frame clones, some missing. The data show nearly 1 million clones, around three quarters seen once. Nashville, Tennessee was home to all donors, who were Caucasian adults. This TCR was recovered from a man younger than 35 in good health. Material: memory CD4+ T cells sorted from blood. The subset: CD45RA-negative fraction.

CDR3 region: CASSYRGDNSPLHF. For the CDR3, the DNA is TGTGCCAGCAGCTACAGGGGTGATAATTCACCCCTCCACTTT. The chain recombines TRBV5-8 with TRBJ1-6, with 7 bases identical to TRBD1. In germline, CDR1 is SGHTS, CDR2 YDEGEE. V shed 3 bases, J shed 5 bases, and the junction held 2 bases outside the gene matches. CDR3 length: 14 residues.